These 5 T cell receptor beta chains originate from one sample sequenced in a study of blood T cells in healthy people across ages. A second roughly 6 to 12 cycle PCR used barcoded and J-beta primers. TCRdb re-analysed the 5' RACE reads in MiXCR, keeping a single row per CDR3 protein. The table shows about 1,400,000 distinct CDR3 sequences, with around 55% occurring only once. The material sequenced was blood. The receptors come from a man younger than 35 in good health.

The chain is built from TRBV28 and TRBJ1-4; 10 nucleotides agree with TRBD1. Germline CDR1 is MDHEN and CDR2 is SYDVKM. Unmatched junction bases numbered 2, after V lost 6 bases and J lost 4 bases. This CDR3 spans 14 amino acids. The chain's CDR3 is CASRGTGDNEKLFF. The CDR3 nucleotides read TGTGCCAGCAGGGGGACAGGGGATAATGAAAAACTGTTTTTT.

A note on this clonotype: A read error may account for a junction end that differs from germline. The gene calls are TRBV6-5 and TRBJ2-5; tentative D call: TRBD1 (6 bases). CDR1 and CDR2 from the germline V gene are MNHEY and SVGAGI. The CDR3 loop spans 13 amino acids. The CDR3 sequence is CTSHRVPQETQYF. The CDR3 DNA is TGTACCAGCCACAGGGTCCCCCAAGAGACCCAGTACTTC.

The chain couples TRBV3-1 to TRBJ2-1; tentative D call: TRBD2 (7 bases). CDR1 is LGHDT, CDR2 YNNKEL, per germline (reference sequence). This CDR3 region has 13 residues. Trimming left V 3 bases short and J 12 bases short, with 15 bases between. CDR3 DNA sequence: TGTGCCAGCAGCCATCTCCCTAGGGGGGGGCAGTTCTTC. It specifies CASSHLPRGGQFF.

The chain links TRBV29-1 to TRBJ1-6; D gene ambiguous. Germline CDR1 is SQVTM and CDR2 is ANQGSEA. Trimming removed 7 bases from V and 4 bases from J, with 14 bases in between. The CDR3 loop spans 14 amino acids. As DNA, the CDR3 is TGCAGCGCTTCTTTCGGGCAGTATAATTCACCCCTCCACTTT. Translated, it gives CSASFGQYNSPLHF.

The rearrangement links TRBV5-1 to TRBJ2-7, with TRBD1 as a possible D gene (5 bases). Germline V gives CDR1 SGHRS, CDR2 YFSETQ. This CDR3 region has 13 residues. Trimming took off 6 bases at V and 0 bases at J, with 10 bases between the two ends. The CDR3 nucleotides are TGCGCCAGCACAGGGATTGGCTCCTACGAGCAGTACTTC. Amino acid sequence: CASTGIGSYEQYF.